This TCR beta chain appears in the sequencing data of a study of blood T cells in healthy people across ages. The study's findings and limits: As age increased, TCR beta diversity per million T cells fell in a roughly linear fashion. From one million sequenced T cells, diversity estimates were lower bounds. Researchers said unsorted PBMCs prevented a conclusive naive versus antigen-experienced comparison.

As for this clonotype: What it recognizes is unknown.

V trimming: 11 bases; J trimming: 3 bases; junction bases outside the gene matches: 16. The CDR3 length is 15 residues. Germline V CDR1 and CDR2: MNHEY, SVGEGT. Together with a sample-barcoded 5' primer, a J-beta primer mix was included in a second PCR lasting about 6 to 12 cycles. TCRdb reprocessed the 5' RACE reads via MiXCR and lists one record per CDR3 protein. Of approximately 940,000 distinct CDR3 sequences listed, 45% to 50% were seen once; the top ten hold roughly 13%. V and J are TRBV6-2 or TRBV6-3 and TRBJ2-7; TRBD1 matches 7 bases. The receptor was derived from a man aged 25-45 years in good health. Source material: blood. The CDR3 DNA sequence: TGTGCCTCCACACGAGGGGGCAGTTTGGGCTACGAGCAGTACTTC. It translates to CASTRGGSLGYEQYF.